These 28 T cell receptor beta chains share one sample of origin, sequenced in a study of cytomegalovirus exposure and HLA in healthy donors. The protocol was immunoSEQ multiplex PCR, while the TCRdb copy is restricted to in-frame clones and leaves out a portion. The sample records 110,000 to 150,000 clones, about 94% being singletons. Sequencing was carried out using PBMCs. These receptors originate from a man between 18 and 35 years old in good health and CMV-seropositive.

The CDR3 loop reads CAWSTGKGPGELFF. In DNA, the CDR3 is TGTGCCTGGAGTACAGGGAAAGGTCCCGGGGAGCTGTTTTTT. The V gene is TRBV30, the J gene TRBJ2-2, with D tentatively TRBD1 (6 bases). The CDR3 totals 14 residues. Germline V gives CDR1 GTSNPN, CDR2 SVGIG (reference sequence). Trimming left V 2 bases short and J 6 bases short, with 13 bases between.

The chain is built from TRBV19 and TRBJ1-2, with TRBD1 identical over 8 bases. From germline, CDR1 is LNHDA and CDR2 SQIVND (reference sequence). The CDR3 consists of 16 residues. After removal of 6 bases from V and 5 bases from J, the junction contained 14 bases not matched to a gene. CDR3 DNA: TGTGCCAGTAGCCCCTCCTCAGGGGGCGCTTCTTATGGCTACACCTTC. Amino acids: CASSPSSGGASYGYTF.

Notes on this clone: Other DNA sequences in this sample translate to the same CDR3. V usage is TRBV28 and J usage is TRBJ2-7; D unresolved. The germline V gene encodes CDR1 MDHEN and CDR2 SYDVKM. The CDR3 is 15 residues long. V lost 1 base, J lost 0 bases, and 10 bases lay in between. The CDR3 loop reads CASSLSFFSSYEQYF. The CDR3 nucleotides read TGTGCCAGCAGTTTATCCTTTTTTAGCTCCTACGAGCAGTACTTC.

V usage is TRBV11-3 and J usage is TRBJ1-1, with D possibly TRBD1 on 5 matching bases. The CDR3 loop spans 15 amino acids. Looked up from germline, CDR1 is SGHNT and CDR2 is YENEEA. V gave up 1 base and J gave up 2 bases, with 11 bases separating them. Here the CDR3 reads CASSLGTPPNTEAFF. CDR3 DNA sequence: TGTGCCAGCAGCTTAGGGACACCGCCCAACACTGAAGCTTTCTTT.

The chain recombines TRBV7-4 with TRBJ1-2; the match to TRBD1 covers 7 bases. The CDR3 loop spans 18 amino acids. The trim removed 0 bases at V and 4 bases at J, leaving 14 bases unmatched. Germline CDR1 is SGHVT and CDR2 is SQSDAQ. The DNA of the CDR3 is TGTGCCAGCAGCTTAGCAGGAGACAGGGTAGATGTTGGCTATGGCTACACCTTC. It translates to CASSLAGDRVDVGYGYTF.

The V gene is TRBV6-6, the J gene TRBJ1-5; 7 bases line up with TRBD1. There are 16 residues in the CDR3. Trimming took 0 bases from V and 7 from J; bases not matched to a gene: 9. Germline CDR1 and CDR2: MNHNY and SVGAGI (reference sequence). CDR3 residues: CASSYSTGDLRQPQHF. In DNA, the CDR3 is TGTGCCAGCAGTTACTCAACAGGGGATCTAAGACAGCCCCAGCATTTT.

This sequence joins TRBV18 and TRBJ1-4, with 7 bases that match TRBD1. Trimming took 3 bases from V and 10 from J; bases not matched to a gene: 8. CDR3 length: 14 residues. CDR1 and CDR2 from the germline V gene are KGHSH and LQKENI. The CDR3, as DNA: TGTGCCAGCTCACCCTTGACAGGGACAGTAAAACTGTTTTTT. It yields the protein CASSPLTGTVKLFF.

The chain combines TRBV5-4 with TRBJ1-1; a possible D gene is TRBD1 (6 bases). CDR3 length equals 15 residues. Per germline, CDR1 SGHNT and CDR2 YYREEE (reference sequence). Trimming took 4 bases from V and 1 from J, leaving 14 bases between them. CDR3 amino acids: CASSTGQLGNTEAFF. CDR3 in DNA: TGTGCCAGCAGCACCGGACAGTTGGGGAACACTGAAGCTTTCTTT. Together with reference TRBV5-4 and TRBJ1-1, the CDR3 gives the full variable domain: ETGVTQSPTHLIKTRGQQVTLRCSSQSGHNTVSWYQQALGQGPQFIFQYYREEENGRGNFPPRFSGLQFPNYSSELNVNALELDDSALYLCASSTGQLGNTEAFFGQGTRLTVV.

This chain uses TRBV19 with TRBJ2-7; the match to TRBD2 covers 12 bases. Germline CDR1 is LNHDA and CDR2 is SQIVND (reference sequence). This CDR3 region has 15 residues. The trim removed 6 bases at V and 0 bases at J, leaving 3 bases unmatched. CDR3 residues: CASRPSGRASYEQYF. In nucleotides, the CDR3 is TGTGCCAGTAGACCTAGCGGGAGGGCCTCCTACGAGCAGTACTTC.

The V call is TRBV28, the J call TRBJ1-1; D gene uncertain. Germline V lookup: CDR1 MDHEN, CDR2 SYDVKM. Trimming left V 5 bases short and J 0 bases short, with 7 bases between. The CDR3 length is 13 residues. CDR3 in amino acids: CASSNSVNTEAFF. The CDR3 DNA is TGTGCCAGCAGTAACAGTGTGAACACTGAAGCTTTCTTT.

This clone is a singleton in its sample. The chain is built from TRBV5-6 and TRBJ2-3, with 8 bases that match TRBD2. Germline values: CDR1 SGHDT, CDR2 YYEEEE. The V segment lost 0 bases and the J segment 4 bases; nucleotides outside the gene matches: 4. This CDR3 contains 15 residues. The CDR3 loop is CASSLALRGADTQYF. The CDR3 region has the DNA TGTGCCAGCAGCTTGGCCCTGCGGGGGGCAGATACGCAGTATTTT.

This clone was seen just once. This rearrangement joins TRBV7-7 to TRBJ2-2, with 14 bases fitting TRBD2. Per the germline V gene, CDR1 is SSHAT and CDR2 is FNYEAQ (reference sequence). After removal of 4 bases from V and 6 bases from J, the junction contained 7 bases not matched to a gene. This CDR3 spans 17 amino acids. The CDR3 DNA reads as TGTGCCAGCAGCTCAAAACCGGGACTAGCGGGAGCCGGGGAGCTGTTTTTT. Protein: CASSSKPGLAGAGELFF.

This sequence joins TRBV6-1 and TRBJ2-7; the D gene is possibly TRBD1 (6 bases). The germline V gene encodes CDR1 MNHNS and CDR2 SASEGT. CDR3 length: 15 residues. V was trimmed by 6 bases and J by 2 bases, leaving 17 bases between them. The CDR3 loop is CASSLMARGPYEQYF. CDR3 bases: TGTGCCAGCAGCCTTATGGCCAGGGGCCCCTACGAGCAGTACTTC.

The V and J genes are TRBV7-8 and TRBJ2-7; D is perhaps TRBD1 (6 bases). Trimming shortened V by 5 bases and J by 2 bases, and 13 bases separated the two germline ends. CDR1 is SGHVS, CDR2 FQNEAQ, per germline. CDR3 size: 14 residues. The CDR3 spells CASSADRITYEQYF. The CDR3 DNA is TGTGCCAGCAGCGCAGACAGGATTACCTACGAGCAGTACTTC. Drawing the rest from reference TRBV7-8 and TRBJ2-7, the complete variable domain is GAGVSQSPRYKVAKRGQDVALRCDPISGHVSLFWYQQALGQGPEFLTYFQNEAQLDKSGLPSDRFFAERPEGSVSTLKIQRTQQEDSAVYLCASSADRITYEQYFGPGTRLTVT.

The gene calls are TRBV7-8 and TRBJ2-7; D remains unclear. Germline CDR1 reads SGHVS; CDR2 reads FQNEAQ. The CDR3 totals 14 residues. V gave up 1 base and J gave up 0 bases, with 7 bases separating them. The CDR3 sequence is CASSLDPGSYEQYF. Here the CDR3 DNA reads TGTGCCAGCAGCTTAGATCCAGGCTCCTACGAGCAGTACTTC. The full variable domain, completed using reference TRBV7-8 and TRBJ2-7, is GAGVSQSPRYKVAKRGQDVALRCDPISGHVSLFWYQQALGQGPEFLTYFQNEAQLDKSGLPSDRFFAERPEGSVSTLKIQRTQQEDSAVYLCASSLDPGSYEQYFGPGTRLTVT.

CDR3 amino acids: CAISESGGYSGTYTGELFF. CDR3 nucleotide sequence: TGTGCCATCAGTGAGTCGGGCGGTTACTCCGGGACTTACACCGGGGAGCTGTTTTTT. The rearrangement joins TRBV10-3 to TRBJ2-2; tentatively, D is TRBD2 (6 bases). The V gene lost 0 bases and the J gene lost 3 bases, with 20 bases spanning the gap. Looked up from germline, CDR1 is ENHRY and CDR2 is SYGVKD. The CDR3 length is 19 residues.

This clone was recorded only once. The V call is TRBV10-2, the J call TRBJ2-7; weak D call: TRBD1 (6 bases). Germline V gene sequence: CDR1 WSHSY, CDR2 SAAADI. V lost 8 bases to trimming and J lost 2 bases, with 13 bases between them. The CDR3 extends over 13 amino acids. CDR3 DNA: TGCGCCAGCGGCCGGCAGGGGCCCTACGAGCAGTACTTC. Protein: CASGRQGPYEQYF.

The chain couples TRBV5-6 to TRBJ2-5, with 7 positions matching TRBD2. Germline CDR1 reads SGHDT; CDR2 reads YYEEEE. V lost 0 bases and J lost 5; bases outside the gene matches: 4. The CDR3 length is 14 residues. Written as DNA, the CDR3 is TGTGCCAGCAGCTTGGGGGCGGGAGCTGAGACCCAGTACTTC. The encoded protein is CASSLGAGAETQYF.

The CDR3: CASSRLAGLRNEQFF. The CDR3 nucleotides are TGTGCCAGCAGTCGACTAGCGGGACTGAGAAATGAGCAGTTCTTC. The chain employs TRBV2 and TRBJ2-1; 11 nucleotides line up with TRBD2. Per the germline V gene, CDR1 is SNHLY and CDR2 is FYNNEI. J gave up 7 bases and V 5 bases, and 7 bases lay outside the gene matches. The CDR3 contains 15 residues.

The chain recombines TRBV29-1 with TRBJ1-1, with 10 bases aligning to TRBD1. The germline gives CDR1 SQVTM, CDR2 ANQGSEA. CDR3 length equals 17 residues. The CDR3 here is CSGGVISWGQGYNEAFF. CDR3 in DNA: TGCAGTGGGGGAGTGATCAGTTGGGGACAGGGGTACAATGAAGCTTTCTTT. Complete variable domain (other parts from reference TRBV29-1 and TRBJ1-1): SAVISQKPSRDICQRGTSLTIQCQVDSQVTMMFWYRQQPGQSLTLIATANQGSEATYESGFVIDKFPISRPNLTFSTLTVSNMSPEDSSIYLCSGGVISWGQGYNEAFFGQGTRLTVV.

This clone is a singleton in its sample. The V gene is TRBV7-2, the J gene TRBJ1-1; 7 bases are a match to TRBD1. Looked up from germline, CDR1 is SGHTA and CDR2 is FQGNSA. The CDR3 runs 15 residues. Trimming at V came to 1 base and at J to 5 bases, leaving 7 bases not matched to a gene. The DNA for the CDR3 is TGTGCCAGCAGCTTAGGGACCGACAGGGATACTGAAGCTTTCTTT. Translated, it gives CASSLGTDRDTEAFF.

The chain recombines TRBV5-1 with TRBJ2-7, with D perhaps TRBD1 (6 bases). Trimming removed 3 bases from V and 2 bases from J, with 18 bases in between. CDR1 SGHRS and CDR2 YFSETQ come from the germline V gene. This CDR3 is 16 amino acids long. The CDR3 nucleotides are TGCGCCAGCAGCTCCGTTGGGGGCTCCGTCGCCTACGAGCAGTACTTC. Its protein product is CASSSVGGSVAYEQYF.

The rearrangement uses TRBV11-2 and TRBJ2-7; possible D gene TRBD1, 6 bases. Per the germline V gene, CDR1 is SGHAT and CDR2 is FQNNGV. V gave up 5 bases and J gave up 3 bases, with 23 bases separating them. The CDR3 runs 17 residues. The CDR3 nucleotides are TGTGCCAGCAGCCTTTTTTGGTCGGACAGCGGACTCTACGAGCAGTACTTC. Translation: CASSLFWSDSGLYEQYF.

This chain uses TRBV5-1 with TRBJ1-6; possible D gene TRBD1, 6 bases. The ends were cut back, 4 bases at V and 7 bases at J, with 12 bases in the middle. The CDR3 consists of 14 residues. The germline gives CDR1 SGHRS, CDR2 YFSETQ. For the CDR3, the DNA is TGCGCCAGCAGCCTCGACAGGCAGAATTCACCCCTCCACTTT. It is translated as CASSLDRQNSPLHF.

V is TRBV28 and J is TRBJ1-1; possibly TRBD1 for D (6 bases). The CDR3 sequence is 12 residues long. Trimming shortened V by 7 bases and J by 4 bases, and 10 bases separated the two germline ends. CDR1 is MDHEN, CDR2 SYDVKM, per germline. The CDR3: CASTTGLTEAFF. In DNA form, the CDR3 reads TGTGCCAGCACAACAGGGCTCACTGAAGCTTTCTTT.

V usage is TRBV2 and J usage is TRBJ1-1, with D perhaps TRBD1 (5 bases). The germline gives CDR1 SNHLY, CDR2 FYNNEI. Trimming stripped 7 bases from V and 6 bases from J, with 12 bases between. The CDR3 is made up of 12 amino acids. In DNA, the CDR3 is TGTGCCAGCAAAGGGGCAGGGCCTGAAGCTTTCTTT. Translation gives CASKGAGPEAFF.

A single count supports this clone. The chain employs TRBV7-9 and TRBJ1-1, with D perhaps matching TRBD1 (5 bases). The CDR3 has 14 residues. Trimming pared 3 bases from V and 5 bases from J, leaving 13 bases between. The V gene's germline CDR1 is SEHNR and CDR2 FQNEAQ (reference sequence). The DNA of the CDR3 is TGTGCCAGCAGCTTTGTTCAGGGAGGAACTGAAGCTTTCTTT. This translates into CASSFVQGGTEAFF.

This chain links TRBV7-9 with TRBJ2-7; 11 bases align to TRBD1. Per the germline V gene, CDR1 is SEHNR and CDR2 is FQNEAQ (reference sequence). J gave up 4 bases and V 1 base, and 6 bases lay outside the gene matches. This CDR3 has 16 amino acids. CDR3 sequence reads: CASSLGLDRGPYEQYF. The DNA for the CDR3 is TGTGCCAGCAGCTTAGGGCTGGACAGGGGGCCGTACGAGCAGTACTTC.